Below, 21 T cell receptor beta chains from the same sample are listed, as sequenced in a study of blood T cell repertoires in COVID-19. Profiling relied on immunoSEQ multiplex PCR, and the TCRdb table lists in-frame clones only, not all of them. The sample holds approximately 440,000 clones, 90% seen once. The sample taken for sequencing was PBMCs or T cells enriched from blood (not recorded which). Receptors were obtained from a man between 18 and 29 years old who had recovered from COVID-19.

This rearrangement joins TRBV3-1 (or the pseudogene TRBV3-2) to TRBJ1-2; no definite D call. V was clipped by 1 base and J by 8 bases, with 11 bases between them. From germline, CDR1 is LGHDT and CDR2 YNNKEL (reference sequence). This CDR3 is built from 13 residues. The CDR3 sequence is CASSQGSAGGYTF. The CDR3 bases are TGTGCCAGCAGCCAAGGTTCTGCGGGCGGCTACACCTTC.

The J gene is TRBJ1-1, the V gene TRBV11-2, with D maybe TRBD1 (6 bases). The V gene's germline CDR1 is SGHAT and CDR2 FQNNGV. CDR3 length: 17 residues. Trimming left V 5 bases short and J 1 base short, with 20 bases between. CDR3 nucleotide sequence: TGTGCCAGCAGCCCCCTGAGGGGGGGGGACCAGAACACTGAAGCTTTCTTT. Protein: CASSPLRGGDQNTEAFF.

This clone was detected only once. The chain is built from TRBV12-3 or TRBV12-4 and TRBJ1-5; possibly TRBD1 for D (6 bases). This CDR3 comprises 13 residues. Trimming stripped 6 bases from V and 4 bases from J, with 10 bases between. As DNA, the CDR3 is TGTGCCAGCAGCCGTGACAGGAATCAGCCCCAGCATTTT. This gives the protein CASSRDRNQPQHF.

This chain connects TRBV9 to TRBJ1-4; D remains ambiguous. Germline lookup yields CDR1 SGDLS and CDR2 YYNGEE. V was shortened by 0 bases and J by 8 bases, with 11 bases between the two germline ends. The CDR3 is 14 residues long. CDR3 nucleotides: TGTGCCAGCAGCGTAGATCCCGGAGGGGAAAAACTGTTTTTT. Residues: CASSVDPGGEKLFF.

The gene calls are TRBV5-4 and TRBJ2-1, with a possible D match to TRBD2 (6 bases). The V end lost 0 bases, the J end lost 8 bases, and 6 bases lay between the germline ends. Germline CDR1 reads SGHNT; CDR2 reads YYREEE (reference sequence). The CDR3 contains 12 residues. The CDR3 here is CASSLGLDEQFF. The CDR3 coding sequence is TGTGCCAGCAGCTTGGGACTAGATGAGCAGTTCTTC. The entire variable domain, with the rest obtained from reference TRBV5-4 and TRBJ2-1, is as follows: ETGVTQSPTHLIKTRGQQVTLRCSSQSGHNTVSWYQQALGQGPQFIFQYYREEENGRGNFPPRFSGLQFPNYSSELNVNALELDDSALYLCASSLGLDEQFFGPGTRLTVL.

Turning to this clone: Other DNA sequences within the sample encode an identical CDR3. This chain links TRBV3-1 (or the pseudogene TRBV3-2) with TRBJ1-6, with TRBD1 matching 9 bases. Germline-derived CDR1 and CDR2 are LGHDT and YNNKEL (reference sequence). V lost 4 bases to trimming and J lost 13 bases; unmatched junction nucleotides: 5. The CDR3 runs 13 residues. The CDR3 DNA is TGTGCCAGCAGCCCGGGACAGGGATCCCCCCTCCACTTT. Amino acid sequence: CASSPGQGSPLHF.

The chain links TRBV18 to TRBJ1-1, with a tentative D call TRBD1 (6 bases). Trimming left V 5 bases short and J 0 bases short, with 13 bases between. From germline, CDR1 is KGHSH and CDR2 LQKENI. The CDR3 has 15 residues. Written as DNA, the CDR3 is TGTGCCAGCTCAGTCACAGGGCCTATGAACACTGAAGCTTTCTTT. It specifies CASSVTGPMNTEAFF.

This clone was observed a few times. V gene TRBV28 combines with J gene TRBJ1-5; no definite D call. The CDR3 consists of 14 residues. The V end lost 6 bases, the J end lost 6 bases, and 15 bases lay between the germline ends. CDR1 and CDR2 (germline): MDHEN, SYDVKM. In nucleotides, the CDR3 is TGTGCCAGCAGGGAGACTGCCCTGGGTCAGCCCCAGCATTTT. Translated: CASRETALGQPQHF.

This chain links TRBV21-1 with TRBJ2-2; TRBD1 is taken as the D call from the table, unchecked against the DNA. TRBV21-1 is a pseudogene segment. The CDR3 loop spans 18 amino acids. The CDR3 DNA follows: TGTGCCAGCAGCCCGCAATGGAGGGGGCTCTTGGACACCGGGGAGCTGTTTTTT. Its translation: CASSPQWRGLLDTGELFF.

CDR3 amino acids: CASSFQGVNTEAFF. DNA for the CDR3: TGTGCCAGCAGCTTTCAAGGGGTGAACACTGAAGCTTTCTTT. V usage is TRBV5-4 and J usage is TRBJ1-1, with D possibly matching TRBD1 (5 bases). The germline CDR1 and CDR2 sequences are SGHNT and YYREEE (reference sequence). V was clipped by 2 bases and J by 0 bases, with 8 bases between them. The length of the CDR3 is 14 residues.

Turning to this clone: Other DNA sequences within the sample encode an identical CDR3. The gene calls are TRBV28 and TRBJ1-2; weak D call: TRBD1 (5 bases). The V gene lost 6 bases and the J gene lost 3 bases, with 8 bases spanning the gap. Germline V gives CDR1 MDHEN, CDR2 SYDVKM. The CDR3 is 12 residues long. The CDR3 protein is CASSQTDYGYTF. Written as DNA, the CDR3 is TGTGCCAGCAGCCAGACAGACTATGGCTACACCTTC.

V usage is TRBV28 and J usage is TRBJ1-2; 9 nucleotides match TRBD1. This CDR3 has 13 residues. Germline V lookup: CDR1 MDHEN, CDR2 SYDVKM. After removal of 6 bases from V and 7 bases from J, the junction contained 6 bases not matched to a gene. CDR3 nucleotide sequence: TGTGCCAGCAGCCGTAGACAGGGGGGTGGCTACACCTTC. Amino acids: CASSRRQGGGYTF.

The chain links TRBV15 to TRBJ2-7; D remains ambiguous. The CDR3 covers 13 residues. Between the trimmed V and J ends, which lost 5 bases and 3 bases, there was a span of 11 bases. Germline V lookup: CDR1 LNHNV, CDR2 YYDKDF (reference sequence). CDR3 sequence (DNA): TGTGCCACCAGCGTAGCAGCTTTCTACGAGCAGTACTTC. Encoded protein: CATSVAAFYEQYF.

This clone was seen only once. This same CDR3 is encoded by further DNA sequences in the sample. V gene TRBV9 combines with J gene TRBJ1-5, with TRBD1 as a possible D gene (5 bases). V dropped 2 bases and J dropped 4 bases, with 10 bases sitting between them. Germline lookup yields CDR1 SGDLS and CDR2 YYNGEE. The CDR3 sequence is 14 residues long. The CDR3 loop reads CASSVGGWNQPQHF. The CDR3 DNA follows: TGTGCCAGCAGCGTGGGGGGATGGAATCAGCCCCAGCATTTT.

The chain combines TRBV19 with TRBJ1-5; D gene unclear. V was clipped by 0 bases and J by 5 bases, with 8 bases between them. CDR3 length: 14 residues. The germline CDR1 and CDR2 sequences are LNHDA and SQIVND (reference sequence). The CDR3, as DNA: TGTGCCAGTAGTATAGATCGCCGGGATCAGCCCCAGCATTTT. It codes for CASSIDRRDQPQHF.

CDR3 nucleotides: TGTGCCAGCAGTGAAAATGGGGCAGGGCTACCCTACGAGCAGTACTTC. Amino acids: CASSENGAGLPYEQYF. The V call is TRBV2, the J call TRBJ2-7; maybe TRBD1 (5 bases). Trimming shortened V by 2 bases and J by 2 bases, and 16 bases separated the two germline ends. From germline, CDR1 is SNHLY and CDR2 FYNNEI. CDR3 size: 16 residues.

This chain links TRBV12-3 or TRBV12-4 with TRBJ2-1; the D gene is possibly TRBD1 (6 bases). This CDR3 region has 13 residues. Trimming shortened V by 5 bases and J by 7 bases, and 12 bases separated the two germline ends. The CDR3 coding sequence is TGTGCCAGCAGTGTCAGGGGTGGAAATGAGCAGTTCTTC. Amino acids: CASSVRGGNEQFF.

V is TRBV3-1 (or the pseudogene TRBV3-2) and J is TRBJ2-1; D unresolved. V lost 2 bases, J lost 0 bases, and 5 bases lay in between. Looked up from germline, CDR1 is LGHDT and CDR2 is YNNKEL (reference sequence). The CDR3 is 14 residues long. The CDR3 nucleotides are TGTGCCAGCAGCCAATACAGCTCCTACAATGAGCAGTTCTTC. Protein: CASSQYSSYNEQFF.

V and J are TRBV7-8 and TRBJ1-1; D gene uncertain. CDR1 and CDR2 (germline): SGHVS, FQNEAQ. The CDR3 contains 14 residues. The V gene lost 3 bases and the J gene lost 4 bases, with 12 bases spanning the gap. The CDR3 sequence is CASSFIRGGTEAFF. As DNA, the CDR3 is TGTGCCAGCAGCTTTATACGTGGCGGCACTGAAGCTTTCTTT.

The gene calls are TRBV9 and TRBJ2-5; D is possibly TRBD2 (6 bases). This CDR3 is built from 14 residues. The germline V gene has CDR1 SGDLS and CDR2 YYNGEE. V gave up 4 bases and J gave up 2 bases, with 12 bases separating them. The CDR3 reads CASSPGTAQETQYF. The DNA for the CDR3 is TGTGCCAGCAGCCCCGGGACTGCACAAGAGACCCAGTACTTC.

CDR3 in amino acids: CASSPTGGGPYEQYF. Written as DNA, the CDR3 is TGCGCCAGCAGCCCAACAGGGGGGGGGCCCTACGAGCAGTACTTC. The chain recombines TRBV4-1 with TRBJ2-7, with a possible D match to TRBD1 (8 bases). Trimming pared 4 bases from V and 2 bases from J, leaving 15 bases between. The germline gives CDR1 MGHRA, CDR2 YSYEKL. The CDR3 covers 15 residues.